This TCR beta chain was found in a study of T-cell reconstitution after alpha-beta-depleted transplantation in children (TCRdb year 2016). Looking at the study overall: Using TCR repertoire profiling, the study followed T-cell immune reconstitution in a quantitative way in children after TCRalphabeta/CD19-depleted allogeneic hematopoietic cell transplantation. Paper-wide results and their limitations: The apparently early alphabetaT-cell count recovery about two months after transplant was reportedly dependent on only several hundred rapidly expanded clones derived from non-depleted graft cells. Hyperexpanded clone frequencies declined over subsequent months; after one year, T-cell counts and TCRbeta diversity were mostly attributed to newly produced T cells. In some patients, the high TCRbeta diversity seen at day 60 was put down to recipient T cells and intrathymic progenitors that had survived conditioning.

The sample's treatment or condition, from its label and the paper: allogeneic hematopoietic cell transplantation with graft depleted of TCRalphabeta T cells and CD19 B cells. The transplant recipients were children given TCRalphabeta/CD19-depleted allogeneic hematopoietic cell grafts. The CDR3 sequence holds 17 residues, the cysteine and phenylalanine included. CDR3 DNA is the only sequence kept; it has 51 bases, read in frame from the first base. According to the germline V gene, CDR1 reads MDHEN and CDR2 reads SYDVKM. Trimming leaves V shorter by 3 bases and J shorter by 4 bases, with the junction holding 9 bases beyond the gene matches. Library method: PCR. These reads were obtained on an Illumina HiSeq 2500. Molecular barcoding was employed in the preparation of TCR libraries, with unique molecular identifiers being used to normalize TCRbeta repertoire quantification. Through fastp at Q25 and MiXCR, TCRdb rebuilt clones from the public reads, retaining in-frame beta chains. Rows with one shared CDR3 protein collapse into an entry with the most common genes and DNA. For this sample the table gives around 250,000 distinct CDR3 sequences, of which roughly 7.7% were detected only once. Approximately 6.3% of the sample is in the top ten clones.

At least ten counts were recorded for this clonotype. The antigen it binds to is not known. No base-level quality is on record; no much larger clone is a single base apart. Sequencing used PBMCs, mostly from graft donor cells, obtained 180 days after TCRalphabeta/CD19-depleted stem cell transplant. The V gene is TRBV28 and the J gene is TRBJ2-1; 10 central nucleotides agree with TRBD2. The sequence came from a male patient under 18 who had a stem cell transplant for acute lymphoblastic leukemia, so the T cells may come from the graft donor. The CDR3 region reads CASSFVAGGPNYNEQFF. Here is the DNA: TGTGCCAGCAGTTTCGTAGCGGGAGGCCCCAATTACAATGAGCAGTTCTTC.